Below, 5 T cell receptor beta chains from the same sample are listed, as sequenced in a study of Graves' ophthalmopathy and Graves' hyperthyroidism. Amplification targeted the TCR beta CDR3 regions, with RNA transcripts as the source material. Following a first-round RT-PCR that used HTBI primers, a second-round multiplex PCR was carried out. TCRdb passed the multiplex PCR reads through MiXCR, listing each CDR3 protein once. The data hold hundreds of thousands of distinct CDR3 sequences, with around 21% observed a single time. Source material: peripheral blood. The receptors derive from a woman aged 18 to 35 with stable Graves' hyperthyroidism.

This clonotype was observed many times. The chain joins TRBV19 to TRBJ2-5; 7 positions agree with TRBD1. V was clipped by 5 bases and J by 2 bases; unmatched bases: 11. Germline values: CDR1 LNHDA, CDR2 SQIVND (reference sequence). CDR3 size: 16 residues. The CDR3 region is CASSALTGSFQETQYF. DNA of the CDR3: TGTGCCAGTAGTGCCCTGACAGGGAGTTTTCAAGAGACCCAGTACTTC. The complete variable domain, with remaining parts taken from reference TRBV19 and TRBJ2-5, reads DGGITQSPKYLFRKEGQNVTLSCEQNLNHDAMYWYRQDPGQGLRLIYYSQIVNDFQKGDIAEGYSVSREKKESFPLTVTSAQKNPTAFYLCASSALTGSFQETQYFGPGTRLLVL.

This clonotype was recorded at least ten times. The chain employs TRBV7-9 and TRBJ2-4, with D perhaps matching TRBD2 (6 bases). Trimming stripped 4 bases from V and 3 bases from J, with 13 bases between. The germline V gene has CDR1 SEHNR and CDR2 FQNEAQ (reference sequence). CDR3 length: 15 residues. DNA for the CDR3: TGTGCCAGCAGCTCGGGACTGGATGGCAAAAACATTCAGTACTTC. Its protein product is CASSSGLDGKNIQYF.

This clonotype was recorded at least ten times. CDR3 in amino acids: CASSYSAGGYREFYEQYF. The DNA for the CDR3 is TGTGCCAGCAGTTACTCCGCGGGAGGTTACAGGGAATTCTACGAGCAGTACTTC. The chain couples TRBV6-2 or TRBV6-3 to TRBJ2-7; 8 nucleotides line up with TRBD2. Losses at the gene ends were 0 bases for V and 3 bases for J; bases not matched to a gene: 13. The CDR3 is 18 amino acids. Germline V lookup: CDR1 MNHEY, CDR2 SVGEGT.

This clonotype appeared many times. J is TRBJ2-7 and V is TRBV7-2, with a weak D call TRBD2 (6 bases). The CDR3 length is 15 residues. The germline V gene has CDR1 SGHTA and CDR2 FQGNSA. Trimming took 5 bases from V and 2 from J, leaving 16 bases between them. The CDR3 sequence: CASSPRLAWAYEQYF. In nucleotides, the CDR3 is TGTGCCAGCAGCCCGAGGCTAGCGTGGGCCTACGAGCAGTACTTC.

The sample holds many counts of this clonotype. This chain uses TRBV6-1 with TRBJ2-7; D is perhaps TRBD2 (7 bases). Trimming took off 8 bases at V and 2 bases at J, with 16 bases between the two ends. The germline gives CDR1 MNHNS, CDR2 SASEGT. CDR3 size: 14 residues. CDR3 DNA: TGTGCCAGCCGCCCGGGGGGCCGCCCCTACGAGCAGTACTTC. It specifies CASRPGGRPYEQYF.